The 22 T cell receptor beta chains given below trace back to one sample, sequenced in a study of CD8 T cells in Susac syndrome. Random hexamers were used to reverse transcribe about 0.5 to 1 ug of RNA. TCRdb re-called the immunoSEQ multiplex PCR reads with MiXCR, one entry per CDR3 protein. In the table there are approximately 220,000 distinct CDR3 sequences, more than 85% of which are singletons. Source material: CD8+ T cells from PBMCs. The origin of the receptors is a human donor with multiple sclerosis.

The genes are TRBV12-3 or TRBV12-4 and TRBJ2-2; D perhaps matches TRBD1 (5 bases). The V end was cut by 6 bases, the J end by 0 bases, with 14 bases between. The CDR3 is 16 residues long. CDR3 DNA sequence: TGTGCCAGCAGCACGTACAGGAGCCCGAACACCGGGGAGCTGTTTTTT. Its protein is CASSTYRSPNTGELFF.

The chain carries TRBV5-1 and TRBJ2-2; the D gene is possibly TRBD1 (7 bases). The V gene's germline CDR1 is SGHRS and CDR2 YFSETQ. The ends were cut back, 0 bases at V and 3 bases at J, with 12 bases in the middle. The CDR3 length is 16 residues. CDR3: CASSLVGGTDTGELFF. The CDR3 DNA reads TGCGCCAGCAGCTTGGTTGGCGGGACAGACACCGGGGAGCTGTTTTTT.

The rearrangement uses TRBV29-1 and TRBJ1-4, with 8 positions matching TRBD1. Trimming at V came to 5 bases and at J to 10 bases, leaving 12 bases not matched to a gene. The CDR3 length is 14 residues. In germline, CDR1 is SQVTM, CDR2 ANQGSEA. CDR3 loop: CSVPTGGDSGKLFF. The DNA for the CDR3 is TGCAGCGTTCCTACAGGGGGGGATAGCGGAAAACTGTTTTTT.

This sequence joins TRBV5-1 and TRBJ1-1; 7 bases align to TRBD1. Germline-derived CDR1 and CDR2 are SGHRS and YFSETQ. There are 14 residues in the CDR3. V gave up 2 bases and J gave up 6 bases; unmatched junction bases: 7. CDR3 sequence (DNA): TGCGCCAGCAGCTTTCAGGGGGGTCGCGCTGAAGCTTTCTTT. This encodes CASSFQGGRAEAFF.

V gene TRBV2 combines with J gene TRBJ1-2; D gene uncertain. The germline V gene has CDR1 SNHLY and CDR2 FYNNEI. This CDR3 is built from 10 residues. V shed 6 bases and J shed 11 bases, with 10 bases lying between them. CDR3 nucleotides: TGTGCCAGCAGAGAACTGATGTACACCTTC. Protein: CASRELMYTF.

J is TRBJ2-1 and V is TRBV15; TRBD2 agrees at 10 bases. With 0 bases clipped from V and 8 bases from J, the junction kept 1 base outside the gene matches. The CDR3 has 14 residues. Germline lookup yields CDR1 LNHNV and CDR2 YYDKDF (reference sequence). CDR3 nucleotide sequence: TGTGCCACCAGCAGAGAAGGACTAGCGGATGAGCAGTTCTTC. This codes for CATSREGLADEQFF.

The CDR3 loop is CASSSSGYTF. Here the CDR3 DNA reads TGTGCCAGCAGTAGTTCTGGCTACACCTTC. The rearrangement joins TRBV6-1 to TRBJ1-2; D ambiguous. V lost 5 bases, J lost 7 bases, and 5 bases lay in between. The CDR3 totals 10 residues. Germline V CDR1 and CDR2: MNHNS, SASEGT.

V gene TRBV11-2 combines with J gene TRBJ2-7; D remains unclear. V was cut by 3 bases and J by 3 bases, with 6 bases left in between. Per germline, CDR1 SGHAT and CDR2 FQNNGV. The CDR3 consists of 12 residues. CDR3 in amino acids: CASSFDHYEQYF. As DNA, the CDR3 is TGTGCCAGCAGCTTTGATCACTACGAGCAGTACTTC.

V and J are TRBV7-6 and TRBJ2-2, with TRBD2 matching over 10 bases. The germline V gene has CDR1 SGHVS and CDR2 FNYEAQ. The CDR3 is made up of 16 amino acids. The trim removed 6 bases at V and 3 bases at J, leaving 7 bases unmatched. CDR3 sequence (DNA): TGTGCCAGCAGTTATAGCGGGAGGCACGACACCGGGGAGCTGTTTTTT. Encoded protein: CASSYSGRHDTGELFF.

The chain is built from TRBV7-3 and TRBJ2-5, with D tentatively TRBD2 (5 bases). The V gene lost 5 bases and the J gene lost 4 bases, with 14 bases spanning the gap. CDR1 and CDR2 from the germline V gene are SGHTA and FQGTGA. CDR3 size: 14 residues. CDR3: CASSPLPGLETQYF. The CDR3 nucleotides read TGTGCCAGCAGCCCCCTCCCGGGGTTAGAGACCCAGTACTTC.

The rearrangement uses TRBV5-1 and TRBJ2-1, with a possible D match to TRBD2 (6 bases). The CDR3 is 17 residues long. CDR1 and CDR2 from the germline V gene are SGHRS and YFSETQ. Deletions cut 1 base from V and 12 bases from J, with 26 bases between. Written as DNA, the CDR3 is TGCGCCAGCAGCTTGTTAGGAGGACTACGACGTAAAGGTGGGCAGTTCTTC. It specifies CASSLLGGLRRKGGQFF.

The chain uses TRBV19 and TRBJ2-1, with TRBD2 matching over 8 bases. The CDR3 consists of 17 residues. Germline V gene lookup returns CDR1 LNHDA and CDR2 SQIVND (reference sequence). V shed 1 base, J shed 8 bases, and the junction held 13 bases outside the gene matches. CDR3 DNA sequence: TGTGCCAGTAGTATAGCGGGGGGGGCTCTTGCGTCGGATGAGCAGTTCTTC. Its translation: CASSIAGGALASDEQFF.

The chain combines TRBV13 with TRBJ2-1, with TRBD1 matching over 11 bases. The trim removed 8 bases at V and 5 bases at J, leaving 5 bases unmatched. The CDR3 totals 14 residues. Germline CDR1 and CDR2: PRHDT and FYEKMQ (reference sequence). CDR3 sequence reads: CASRGTGGNNEQFF. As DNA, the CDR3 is TGTGCCAGCCGTGGGACAGGGGGGAACAATGAGCAGTTCTTC.

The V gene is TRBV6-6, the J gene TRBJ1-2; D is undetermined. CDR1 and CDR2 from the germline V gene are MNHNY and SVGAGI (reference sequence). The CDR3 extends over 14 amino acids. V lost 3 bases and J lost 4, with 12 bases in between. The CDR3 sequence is CASSYRGGPYGYTF. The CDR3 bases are TGTGCCAGCAGTTATCGCGGAGGACCCTATGGCTACACCTTC.

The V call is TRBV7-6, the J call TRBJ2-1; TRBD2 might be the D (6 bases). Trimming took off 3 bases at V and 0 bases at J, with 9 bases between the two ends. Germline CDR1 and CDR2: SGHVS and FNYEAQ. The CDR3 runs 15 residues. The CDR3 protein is CASSFVADSYNEQFF. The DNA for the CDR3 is TGTGCCAGCAGCTTCGTAGCGGACTCCTACAATGAGCAGTTCTTC.

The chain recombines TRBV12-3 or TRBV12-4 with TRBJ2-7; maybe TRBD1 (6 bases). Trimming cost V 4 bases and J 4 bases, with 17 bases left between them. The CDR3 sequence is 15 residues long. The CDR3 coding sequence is TGTGCCAGCAGTTCTACAAACAGGGTAGCATACGAGCAGTACTTC. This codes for CASSSTNRVAYEQYF.

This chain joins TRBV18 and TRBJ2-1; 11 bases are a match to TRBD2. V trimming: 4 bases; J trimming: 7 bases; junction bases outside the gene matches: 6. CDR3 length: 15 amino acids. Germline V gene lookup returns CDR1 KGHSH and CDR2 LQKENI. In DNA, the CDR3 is TGTGCCAGCTCACTTCGACTAGCGGGACAGAATGAGCAGTTCTTC. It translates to CASSLRLAGQNEQFF.

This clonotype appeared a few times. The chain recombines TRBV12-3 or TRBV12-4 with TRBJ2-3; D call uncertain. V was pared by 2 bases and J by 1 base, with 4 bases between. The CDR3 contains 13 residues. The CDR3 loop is CASSLPGTDTQYF. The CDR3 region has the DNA TGTGCCAGCAGTTTACCTGGCACAGATACGCAGTATTTT.

The CDR3 DNA is TGTGCCACCAGCAGCAGTCCGTACCAAGAGACCCAGTACTTC. Translating gives CATSSSPYQETQYF. The chain combines TRBV15 with TRBJ2-5; D is uncertain. Trimming removed 3 bases from V and 0 bases from J, with 8 bases in between. CDR1 is LNHNV and CDR2 is YYDKDF in the germline V gene (reference sequence). The CDR3 consists of 14 residues.

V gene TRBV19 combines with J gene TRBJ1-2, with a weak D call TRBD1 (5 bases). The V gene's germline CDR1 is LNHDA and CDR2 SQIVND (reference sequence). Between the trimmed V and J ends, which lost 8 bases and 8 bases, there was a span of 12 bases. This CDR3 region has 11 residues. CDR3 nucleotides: TGTGCCAGTGGCGAGGGGAGAGGCTACACCTTC. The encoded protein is CASGEGRGYTF.

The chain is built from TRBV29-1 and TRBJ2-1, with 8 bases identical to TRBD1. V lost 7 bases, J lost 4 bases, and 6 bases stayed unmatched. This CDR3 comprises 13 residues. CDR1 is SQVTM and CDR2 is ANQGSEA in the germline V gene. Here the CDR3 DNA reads TGCAGCGCCGGACAGGGAGAGTACAATGAGCAGTTCTTC. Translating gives CSAGQGEYNEQFF.

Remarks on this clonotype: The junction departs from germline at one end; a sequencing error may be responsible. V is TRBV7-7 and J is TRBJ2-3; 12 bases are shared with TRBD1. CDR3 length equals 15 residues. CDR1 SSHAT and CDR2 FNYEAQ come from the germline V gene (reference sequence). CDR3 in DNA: TGTGCTAGCAGCTTGGGGACAGGGGGCGCAGATACGCAGTATTTT. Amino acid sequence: CASSLGTGGADTQYF.